A selection of T cell receptor beta chains follows, all from one sample in a study of shared clonotypes between healthy human individuals. Clones were sequenced by immunoSEQ multiplex PCR, and TCRdb holds only the in-frame ones, with some missing. The profile shows some 580,000 clones, roughly 98% of them singletons. Sequenced material: naive CD8+ T cells sorted from blood. All receptors come from a man aged 25-40 years in good health. Both conserved end residues are part of each CDR3. D genes are given only for firm matches. The size of a clone is reported for some rows only, either as once, few or many, or as a class for expanded clones.

J,size,D,V,DNA,CDR3
TRBJ1-2,-,-,TRBV29-1,TGCAGCGTTGAACTTTTGATTAACTATGGCTACACCTTC,CSVELLINYGYTF
TRBJ1-2,-,-,TRBV15,TGTGCCACCAGCAGAGATGTTGCAGTGAACTATGGCTACACCTTC,CATSRDVAVNYGYTF
TRBJ2-1,-,TRBD1,TRBV28,TGTGCCAGCAGTTTCTGGCGGGACAGGGGTTCCGATGGGTCGGATGAGCAGTTCTTC,CASSFWRDRGSDGSDEQFF
TRBJ2-1,-,-,TRBV11-2,TGTGCCAGCAGCCCCCGAAACAGGGCAGGTGAGCAGTTCTTC,CASSPRNRAGEQFF
TRBJ2-7,-,-,TRBV27,TGTGCCAGCAGTTTAACCACAGAATACGAGCAGTACTTC,CASSLTTEYEQYF
TRBJ1-2,-,TRBD1,TRBV7-3,TGTGCCAGCAGCTTTGGGACAGGGGAATATGGCTACACCTTC,CASSFGTGEYGYTF
TRBJ2-7,-,-,TRBV11-3,TGTGCCAGCAGCTTAGGCAAAGGGGACGAGCAGTACTTC,CASSLGKGDEQYF
TRBJ2-7,-,TRBD2,TRBV30,TGTGCCTGGAGTGTAGCGGGGTCCTACGAGCAGTACTTC,CAWSVAGSYEQYF
TRBJ2-2,-,-,TRBV9,TGTGCCAGCAGCGTAGCACCCAGATTCTACGACACCGGGGAGCTGTTTTTT,CASSVAPRFYDTGELFF
TRBJ2-1,-,-,TRBV7-8,TGTGCCAGCAGCCAGTTTTACAATGAGCAGTTCTTC,CASSQFYNEQFF
TRBJ2-7,-,TRBD2,TRBV2,TGTGCCAGCAGTGAAGAGACTAGCGGGAGTGAGCAGTACTTC,CASSEETSGSEQYF
TRBJ1-1,-,-,TRBV27,TGTGCCAGCAGCCCCCCCGGACGTGAAGCTTTCTTT,CASSPPGREAFF
TRBJ2-1,once,TRBD2,TRBV7-9,TGTGCCAGCAGCAACACCGGGACTAGCTCCTACAATGAGCAGTTCTTC,CASSNTGTSSYNEQFF
TRBJ2-1,once,-,TRBV27,TGTGCCAGCAGTTTAAGGTCAAGCGTCGATGAGCAGTTCTTC,CASSLRSSVDEQFF
TRBJ2-1,-,TRBD2,TRBV7-9,TGTGCCAGCAGCCCTTCGGGCGGGACTAGCTCCTACAATGAGCAGTTCTTC,CASSPSGGTSSYNEQFF
TRBJ2-7,once,-,TRBV9,TGTGCCAGCAGCGTAGATTTCAGCGACAACTACGAGCAGTACTTC,CASSVDFSDNYEQYF
TRBJ2-1,-,TRBD2,TRBV7-3,TGTGCCAGCAGCCCCCGACTAGCGGGAACAGAGCAGTTCTTC,CASSPRLAGTEQFF
TRBJ1-1,-,-,TRBV19,TGTGCCAGTAGTATGGACCCCGGACTGAACACTGAAGCTTTCTTT,CASSMDPGLNTEAFF
TRBJ1-3,-,TRBD1,TRBV5-1,TGCGCCAGCAGCTTAACACCGGGACAGGGAGGTTCTGGAAACACCATATATTTT,CASSLTPGQGGSGNTIYF
TRBJ2-7,-,-,TRBV6-5,TGTGCCAGCAGTTACCTGAGTCTAGGTTCAAAGGACGAGCAGTACTTC,CASSYLSLGSKDEQYF
TRBJ1-1,-,TRBD1,TRBV6-6,TGTGCCAGCAGTTCATGGACAGGAGACACTGAAGCTTTCTTT,CASSSWTGDTEAFF
TRBJ2-5,-,TRBD2,TRBV29-1,TGCAGCGTTCTGCTAGCGGGAGAGGTGGAGACCCAGTACTTC,CSVLLAGEVETQYF
TRBJ2-5,-,TRBD2,TRBV4-1,TGCGCCAGCAGCCAAGAATCCTGGGGGGGTGTGGAGACCCAGTACTTC,CASSQESWGGVETQYF
TRBJ1-2,-,-,TRBV29-1,TGCAGCGCCGAGAGGATCTCTAACTATGGCTACACCTTC,CSAERISNYGYTF
TRBJ2-1,-,-,TRBV7-9,TGTGCCAGCAGCCCCCCGCGGTCGGTACTGAATGAGCAGTTCTTC,CASSPPRSVLNEQFF
TRBJ1-3,-,-,TRBV29-1,TGCAGCGCTTTGACAGCGAACTCTGGAAACACCATATATTTT,CSALTANSGNTIYF
TRBJ1-3,-,TRBD1,TRBV11-2,TGTGCCAGCAGCCAACCGGGACAGGCTAGAAACACCATATATTTT,CASSQPGQARNTIYF
TRBJ2-1,-,TRBD2,TRBV7-8,TGTGCCAGCAGCTACGGACTAGCGGGACCCAGCTCCTACAATGAGCAGTTCTTC,CASSYGLAGPSSYNEQFF
TRBJ1-1,-,-,TRBV4-1,TGCGCCAGCAGCCAAGTTGGGGGGCCCACTGAAGCTTTCTTT,CASSQVGGPTEAFF
TRBJ2-3,-,-,TRBV18,TGTGCCAGCTCACCGCCAGGCACAGATACGCAGTATTTT,CASSPPGTDTQYF
TRBJ2-1,-,-,TRBV6-1,TGTGCCAGCAGTGGTACAGGGTCCAATGAGCAGTTCTTC,CASSGTGSNEQFF
TRBJ2-5,-,TRBD2,TRBV6-5,TGTGCCAGCAGTTTCGGACTAGCGGTGGCACGGGAGACCCAGTACTTC,CASSFGLAVARETQYF
TRBJ2-3,-,-,TRBV27,TGTGCCAGCAGTTTACGAGCAGATACGCAGTATTTT,CASSLRADTQYF
TRBJ2-1,once,-,TRBV19,TGTGCCAGTAGTAGAACTAGCACTTACAATGAGCAGTTCTTC,CASSRTSTYNEQFF
TRBJ2-3,-,-,TRBV27,TGTGCCAGCCGTCCAGTGGGGGGACCAGATACGCAGTATTTT,CASRPVGGPDTQYF
TRBJ2-7,once,TRBD1,TRBV11-2,TGTGCCAGCAGCTTAACCACAGGGGGCGCGGGATCTGCAGAGCAGTACTTC,CASSLTTGGAGSAEQYF
TRBJ2-3,-,-,TRBV11-2,TGTGCCAGCACCCCGTCCCCAGTGGCAGATACGCAGTATTTT,CASTPSPVADTQYF
TRBJ2-7,-,TRBD1,TRBV5-1,TGCGCCAGCAGCGGGGACAGGGACTACTACGAGCAGTACTTC,CASSGDRDYYEQYF
TRBJ2-1,-,-,TRBV7-9,TGTGCCAGCAGCTACGACCCGAACAATGAGCAGTTCTTC,CASSYDPNNEQFF
TRBJ1-5,-,-,TRBV27,TGTGCCAGCACCGAACGCGGAGGACACCAGCATTTT,CASTERGGHQHF
TRBJ2-7,-,-,TRBV5-5,TGTGCCAGCAGCTCGGGAAGAGTCGGTGGAGTATCAGGCGAGCAGTACTTC,CASSSGRVGGVSGEQYF
TRBJ1-1,-,-,TRBV5-1,TGCGCCAGCAGCTTTAGAGGGAAGGAGACTGAAGCTTTCTTT,CASSFRGKETEAFF
TRBJ2-7,-,TRBD2,TRBV5-1,TGCGCCAGCAGCGGGTCCGGGACTACGTACGAGCAGTACTTC,CASSGSGTTYEQYF
TRBJ2-4,-,TRBD2,TRBV27,TGTGCCAGCAGTCCCGGGACTAGCGGGAGAAACATTCAGTACTTC,CASSPGTSGRNIQYF
TRBJ2-3,-,-,TRBV7-6,TGTGCCAGCAGCTTCCCACCCGACCTCAGCACAGATACGCAGTATTTT,CASSFPPDLSTDTQYF